Presented here are 23 T cell receptor beta chains from one specimen sequenced in a study of blood T cell repertoires in COVID-19. Sequencing used immunoSEQ multiplex PCR; TCRdb keeps in-frame clones, though not all of them. The sample includes approximately 56,000 clones, approximately 89% of them seen just once. The sample comprised peripheral blood. Source of these receptors: a woman aged 60-75 years with COVID-19, enrolled during active disease.

The J gene is TRBJ1-2, the V gene TRBV19; a weak D match, TRBD1 (6 bases). The V and J ends lost 11 bases and 8 bases respectively, with 12 bases between them. CDR3 length: 10 residues. Germline V gene data show CDR1 as LNHDA and CDR2 as SQIVND (reference sequence). This CDR3 reads CAGWTAGYTF. The CDR3 DNA sequence: TGTGCCGGTTGGACAGCCGGCTACACCTTC.

This chain connects TRBV19 to TRBJ2-3, with 7 bases that match TRBD1. V was pared by 5 bases and J by 6 bases, with 8 bases of the junction left unmatched. The CDR3 is 14 residues long. The V gene's germline CDR1 is LNHDA and CDR2 SQIVND (reference sequence). The CDR3 loop is CASSPRTGVDTQYF. The DNA for the CDR3 is TGTGCCAGTAGTCCAAGGACAGGAGTGGATACGCAGTATTTT.

This sequence joins TRBV19 and TRBJ1-6; D perhaps matches TRBD1 (6 bases). Between the trimmed V and J ends, which lost 1 base and 9 bases, there was a span of 10 bases. The CDR3 runs 14 residues. The germline V gene encodes CDR1 LNHDA and CDR2 SQIVND (reference sequence). The CDR3, as DNA: TGTGCCAGTAGTATAGCCGGCAGGGGTTCACCCCTCCACTTT. Protein: CASSIAGRGSPLHF.

This chain joins TRBV29-1 and TRBJ2-7; D is possibly TRBD1 (6 bases). Between the trimmed V and J ends, which lost 7 bases and 3 bases, there was a span of 22 bases. Germline CDR1 and CDR2: SQVTM and ANQGSEA. The CDR3 is 15 residues long. The CDR3 region has the DNA TGCAGCGGGGGGCGGTCAGGACAAAATATCTACGAGCAGTACTTC. Translated: CSGGRSGQNIYEQYF.

This clone occurred once. The chain couples TRBV7-2 to TRBJ2-5; D is undetermined. The CDR3 is 13 residues long. Trimming took 5 bases from V and 5 from J, leaving 12 bases between them. Germline CDR1 and CDR2: SGHTA and FQGNSA. The DNA of the CDR3 is TGTGCCAGCAGCAGCCCCAACCTCGAGACCCAGTACTTC. Translating it yields CASSSPNLETQYF.

The gene calls are TRBV6-4 and TRBJ1-6; D call uncertain. CDR1 and CDR2 from the germline V gene are MRHNA and SNTAGT. V was cut by 4 bases and J by 7 bases, with 11 bases left in between. The CDR3 is 14 amino acids. CDR3 loop: CASSVTPGNSPLHF. DNA of the CDR3: TGTGCCAGCAGTGTGACCCCGGGGAATTCACCCCTCCACTTT.

This chain uses TRBV7-8 with TRBJ2-2; 7 bases match TRBD2. V lost 2 bases and J lost 5; bases outside the gene matches: 8. CDR1 and CDR2 from the germline V gene are SGHVS and FQNEAQ. The CDR3 covers 16 residues. CDR3 residues: CASSLSGTSLTGELFF. The CDR3 DNA reads TGTGCCAGCAGCTTAAGCGGGACTTCATTAACCGGGGAGCTGTTTTTT.

This clone was recorded a few times. The chain has TRBV30 and TRBJ1-6; D is perhaps TRBD1 (6 bases). Germline V gene lookup returns CDR1 GTSNPN and CDR2 SVGIG (reference sequence). Trimming removed 3 bases from V and 8 bases from J, with 17 bases in between. This CDR3 has 15 amino acids. CDR3 loop: CAWRDPDRNYSPLHF. The CDR3 nucleotides read TGTGCCTGGAGGGATCCAGACAGGAACTATTCACCCCTCCACTTT.

J is TRBJ1-1 and V is TRBV5-3, with 7 bases lining up with TRBD1. TRBV5-3 is labeled an ORF, and its function is uncertain. V lost 4 bases and J lost 0; bases outside the gene matches: 9. CDR3 length: 16 residues. CDR3 in amino acids: CARSRTGAFMNTEAFF. The CDR3 DNA is TGTGCCAGAAGCCGTACAGGGGCCTTCATGAACACTGAAGCTTTCTTT.

The rearrangement links TRBV18 to TRBJ1-2; D perhaps matches TRBD1 (6 bases). In germline, CDR1 is KGHSH, CDR2 LQKENI. The CDR3 has 14 residues. V was trimmed by 3 bases and J by 8 bases, leaving 16 bases between them. The CDR3 DNA follows: TGTGCCAGCTCACCCCGGACAGAAACGGGAGGCTACACCTTC. This translates into CASSPRTETGGYTF.

The V gene is TRBV19, the J gene TRBJ2-7; TRBD1 matches 9 bases. The CDR3 sequence is 13 residues long. Germline CDR1 and CDR2: LNHDA and SQIVND (reference sequence). Trimming cost V 6 bases and J 4 bases; bases outside gene matches: 4. CDR3 sequence reads: CASSQGQGYEQYF. DNA of the CDR3: TGTGCCAGTAGCCAGGGACAGGGATACGAGCAGTACTTC.

The CDR3 DNA is TGTGCCAGCAGCACCACTAGCGGGAGAGGGCTCGAGCAGTACTTC. This encodes CASSTTSGRGLEQYF. The chain combines TRBV7-2 with TRBJ2-7, with 11 nucleotides matching TRBD2. V gave up 5 bases and J gave up 6 bases; unmatched junction bases: 9. Germline lookup yields CDR1 SGHTA and CDR2 FQGNSA. This CDR3 has 15 amino acids.

The chain uses TRBV5-1 and TRBJ1-5, with a tentative D call TRBD1 (5 bases). CDR1 and CDR2 from the germline V gene are SGHRS and YFSETQ. The CDR3 has 14 residues. The V and J ends lost 0 bases and 5 bases respectively, with 9 bases between them. The CDR3 is CASSLGTGDQPQHF. In nucleotides, the CDR3 is TGCGCCAGCAGCTTGGGCACAGGAGATCAGCCCCAGCATTTT.

V gene TRBV14 combines with J gene TRBJ2-7; TRBD2 matches 14 bases. Losses at the gene ends were 1 base for V and 7 bases for J; bases not matched to a gene: 15. This CDR3 contains 19 residues. Per the germline V gene, CDR1 is SGHDN and CDR2 is FVKESK. The CDR3 coding sequence is TGTGCCAGCAGCCAAGCCCCGGGACTAGCGGGAGCTCCCTTCTGGGAGCAGTACTTC. Its protein product is CASSQAPGLAGAPFWEQYF.

The chain carries TRBV7-9 and TRBJ2-7; maybe TRBD1 (6 bases). The V gene's germline CDR1 is SEHNR and CDR2 FQNEAQ (reference sequence). This CDR3 region has 15 residues. Trimming left V 3 bases short and J 0 bases short, with 12 bases between. The CDR3 spells CASSFGRGSSYEQYF. CDR3 bases: TGTGCCAGCAGCTTTGGCAGGGGAAGCTCCTACGAGCAGTACTTC.

The rearrangement joins TRBV6-5 to TRBJ2-2; maybe TRBD2 (6 bases). The CDR3 consists of 14 residues. Germline lookup yields CDR1 MNHEY and CDR2 SVGAGI. The ends were cut back, 11 bases at V and 0 bases at J, with 13 bases in the middle. The CDR3 DNA is TGTGCCGGCGGGGAGAGACCGAACACCGGGGAGCTGTTTTTT. Its protein product is CAGGERPNTGELFF.

The rearrangement links TRBV12-3 or TRBV12-4 to TRBJ1-6, with D uncertain. Trimming removed 8 bases from V and 2 bases from J, with 7 bases in between. This CDR3 has 13 amino acids. This CDR3 is CASLGAYNSPLHF. In DNA, the CDR3 is TGTGCCAGCCTCGGAGCCTATAATTCACCCCTCCACTTT.

The chain has TRBV30 and TRBJ1-4; D not certain. The V end lost 7 bases, the J end lost 0 bases, and 12 bases lay between the germline ends. This CDR3 has 14 residues. The germline V gene has CDR1 GTSNPN and CDR2 SVGIG (reference sequence). The CDR3 nucleotides read TGTGCCTCCACCGTGCCTACAACTAATGAAAAACTGTTTTTT. It is translated as CASTVPTTNEKLFF.

This chain uses TRBV30 with TRBJ2-2; possibly TRBD1 for D (6 bases). This CDR3 comprises 14 residues. V was clipped by 0 bases and J by 6 bases, with 11 bases between them. Germline V CDR1 and CDR2: GTSNPN, SVGIG (reference sequence). CDR3 sequence: CAWSVPRGPGELFF. CDR3 nucleotide sequence: TGTGCCTGGAGTGTACCCAGGGGACCCGGGGAGCTGTTTTTT.

The chain recombines TRBV7-9 with TRBJ2-7; 9 nucleotides agree with TRBD1. The trim removed 5 bases at V and 6 bases at J, leaving 11 bases unmatched. The CDR3 totals 15 residues. From germline, CDR1 is SEHNR and CDR2 FQNEAQ (reference sequence). CDR3 in amino acids: CASSAPGTGISEQYF. The CDR3 region has the DNA TGTGCCAGCAGCGCACCCGGGACAGGGATTTCCGAGCAGTACTTC.

V gene TRBV6-2 or TRBV6-3 combines with J gene TRBJ2-3; perhaps D is TRBD1 or TRBD2 (6 bases each). Germline assignment: CDR1 MNHEY and CDR2 SVGEGT. The CDR3 is 12 residues long. Trimming removed 7 bases from V and 8 bases from J, with 13 bases in between. The CDR3, as DNA: TGTGCCAGCAACCCGGGGGCCGCTACGCAGTATTTT. This gives the protein CASNPGAATQYF.

This rearrangement joins TRBV19 to TRBJ1-2, with TRBD1 identical over 8 bases. With V trimmed by 5 bases and J by 6 bases, 2 bases remained unmatched. Germline CDR1 is LNHDA and CDR2 is SQIVND (reference sequence). This CDR3 comprises 12 residues. CDR3 sequence (DNA): TGTGCCAGTAGTCGACAGGGGAATGGCTACACCTTC. This translates into CASSRQGNGYTF.

The rearrangement joins TRBV19 to TRBJ2-2; a possible D gene is TRBD1 (5 bases). The CDR3 covers 14 residues. Trimming cost V 5 bases and J 1 base, with 8 bases left between them. Germline V gene data show CDR1 as LNHDA and CDR2 as SQIVND (reference sequence). The CDR3: CASSFGQNTGELFF. The CDR3 DNA follows: TGTGCCAGTAGTTTCGGACAGAACACCGGGGAGCTGTTTTTT.